Listed here are 32 T cell receptor beta chains from one sample, sequenced in a study of T cells after yellow fever vaccination. TCRdb fed the 5' RACE reads into MiXCR, producing one record per CDR3 protein. The table shows 150,000 to 200,000 distinct CDR3 sequences, with 9.5% to 12% occurring only once. This specimen was CD8+ T cells sorted from PBMCs, taken 15 days after the yellow fever booster vaccination. These receptors all stem from a man between 18 and 29 years old who received the YFV17D yellow fever vaccine.

The rearrangement links TRBV4-1 to TRBJ2-3, with a possible D match to TRBD1 (5 bases). Germline-derived CDR1 and CDR2 are MGHRA and YSYEKL. The CDR3 is 13 residues long. Trimming took 3 bases from V and 5 from J, leaving 9 bases between them. CDR3 region: CASSHPQGDTQYF. The DNA for the CDR3 is TGCGCCAGCAGCCACCCTCAGGGAGATACGCAGTATTTT.

This clonotype has just a few counts. This CDR3 is CASSLAGVANTGELFF. The CDR3, as DNA: TGTGCCAGCAGCTTAGCCGGGGTAGCGAACACCGGGGAGCTGTTTTTT. This rearrangement joins TRBV11-2 to TRBJ2-2; D perhaps matches TRBD2 (5 bases). CDR3 size: 16 residues. Per the germline V gene, CDR1 is SGHAT and CDR2 is FQNNGV. The V and J ends lost 1 base and 0 bases respectively, with 9 bases between them.

This clonotype occurred a few times. The V and J genes are TRBV13 and TRBJ2-2; D is possibly TRBD2 (7 bases). Germline assignment: CDR1 PRHDT and CDR2 FYEKMQ (reference sequence). The length of the CDR3 is 17 residues. V lost 5 bases to trimming and J lost 5 bases, with 21 bases between them. The CDR3 nucleotides are TGTGCCAGCAGCCCCGATGGCGGGGGCGTCAGAACCGGGGAGCTGTTTTTT. Protein: CASSPDGGGVRTGELFF.

The chain combines TRBV7-8 with TRBJ2-5, with D perhaps TRBD2 (7 bases). The germline V gene has CDR1 SGHVS and CDR2 FQNEAQ. This CDR3 comprises 15 residues. The germline V and J ends were trimmed by 0 bases and 12 bases, with 20 bases remaining between them. CDR3 amino acids: CASSLAAGGLAVEYF. The DNA for the CDR3 is TGTGCCAGCAGCTTAGCGGCCGGGGGGCTAGCGGTGGAGTACTTC. The full variable domain, rest sourced from reference TRBV7-8 and TRBJ2-5, is GAGVSQSPRYKVAKRGQDVALRCDPISGHVSLFWYQQALGQGPEFLTYFQNEAQLDKSGLPSDRFFAERPEGSVSTLKIQRTQQEDSAVYLCASSLAAGGLAVEYFGPGTRLLVL.

This clonotype was found a few times. The chain uses TRBV10-2 and TRBJ1-5; D uncertain. The germline gives CDR1 WSHSY, CDR2 SAAADI. V was shortened by 3 bases and J by 7 bases, with 13 bases between the two germline ends. The CDR3 is 14 residues long. CDR3 in DNA: TGCGCCAGCAGTGAAAGACTCGAAGGACAGCCCCAGCATTTT. The encoded protein is CASSERLEGQPQHF.

In this sample, this clonotype turned up many times. This chain connects TRBV5-1 to TRBJ2-7; perhaps TRBD2 as D (6 bases). Germline CDR1 and CDR2: SGHRS and YFSETQ. This CDR3 spans 12 amino acids. Trimming removed 3 bases from V and 3 bases from J, with 7 bases in between. CDR3 in DNA: TGCGCCAGCAGCTGGCGGGGCTACGAGCAGTACTTC. Translating gives CASSWRGYEQYF.

This clonotype was picked up many times. V gene TRBV7-9 combines with J gene TRBJ2-7; D remains unclear. The V end was cut by 2 bases, the J end by 7 bases, with 12 bases between. Germline CDR1 reads SEHNR; CDR2 reads FQNEAQ (reference sequence). The CDR3 runs to 13 residues. The CDR3 sequence: CASSLRDKWEQYF. The CDR3 nucleotides read TGTGCCAGCAGCTTAAGAGACAAGTGGGAGCAGTACTTC. Together with reference TRBV7-9 and TRBJ2-7, the CDR3 gives the full variable domain: DTGVSQNPRHKITKRGQNVTFRCDPISEHNRLYWYRQTLGQGPEFLTYFQNEAQLEKSRLLSDRFSAERPKGSFSTLEIQRTEQGDSAMYLCASSLRDKWEQYFGPGTRLTVT.

This clonotype appeared a few times. CDR3 nucleotides: TGTGCCAGCAGCCAAGATAGTAAGACCCAGTACTTC. Protein: CASSQDSKTQYF. The chain carries TRBV4-2 and TRBJ2-5; D is uncertain. Germline V CDR1 and CDR2: LGHNA, YNFKEQ. This CDR3 spans 12 amino acids. V was shortened by 0 bases and J by 6 bases, with 5 bases between the two germline ends.

In this sample, this clonotype turned up a few times. The chain carries TRBV6-5 and TRBJ2-3; weak D call: TRBD1 (6 bases). V was cut by 5 bases and J by 5 bases, with 14 bases left in between. Germline CDR1 reads MNHEY; CDR2 reads SVGAGI. This CDR3 has 14 amino acids. The chain's CDR3 is CASSKTGSLDTQYF. The CDR3 DNA sequence: TGTGCCAGCAGTAAGACAGGATCCTTAGATACGCAGTATTTT.

There are a few counts of this clonotype. The rearrangement uses TRBV7-9 and TRBJ2-5; 11 bases align to TRBD1. After removal of 2 bases from V and 2 bases from J, the junction contained 7 bases not matched to a gene. CDR3 length equals 17 residues. Looked up from germline, CDR1 is SEHNR and CDR2 is FQNEAQ (reference sequence). The CDR3 here is CASSLLGQGVWQETQYF. CDR3 sequence (DNA): TGTGCCAGCAGCTTATTGGGACAGGGGGTATGGCAAGAGACCCAGTACTTC.

This chain links TRBV27 with TRBJ2-7; TRBD2 aligns across 8 bases. Germline values: CDR1 MNHEY, CDR2 SMNVEV (reference sequence). The CDR3 length is 13 residues. V was pared by 2 bases and J by 7 bases, with 4 bases of the junction left unmatched. The CDR3 nucleotides read TGTGCCAGCAGTTTACGGGGGGGTAGGGAGCAGTACGTC. Amino acid sequence: CASSLRGGREQYV.

This clonotype has only a few counts. V usage is TRBV12-3 or TRBV12-4 and J usage is TRBJ2-3; 7 bases line up with TRBD1. With 7 bases clipped from V and 3 bases from J, the junction kept 7 bases outside the gene matches. The CDR3 is made up of 14 amino acids. The CDR3: CASTDRVGTDTQYF. Written as DNA, the CDR3 is TGTGCCAGCACCGACAGGGTAGGGACAGATACGCAGTATTTT.

The J gene is TRBJ2-6, the V gene TRBV15; maybe TRBD1 (6 bases). The V end lost 1 base, the J end lost 2 bases, and 9 bases lay between the germline ends. This CDR3 spans 16 amino acids. Germline V CDR1 and CDR2: LNHNV, YYDKDF (reference sequence). The CDR3 sequence: CATSRVAGAGANVLTF. DNA of the CDR3: TGTGCCACCAGCAGAGTAGCAGGGGCTGGGGCCAACGTCCTGACTTTC.

This clonotype was seen a handful of times. CDR3 nucleotides: TGTGCCAGCAGCGGAAGCAATCAGCCCCAGCATTTT. This sequence encodes CASSGSNQPQHF. The J gene is TRBJ1-5, the V gene TRBV7-9; no clear D. Germline V CDR1 and CDR2: SEHNR, FQNEAQ (reference sequence). CDR3 length: 12 residues. V dropped 5 bases and J dropped 1 base, with 3 bases sitting between them. The entire variable domain, with the rest obtained from reference TRBV7-9 and TRBJ1-5, is as follows: DTGVSQNPRHKITKRGQNVTFRCDPISEHNRLYWYRQTLGQGPEFLTYFQNEAQLEKSRLLSDRFSAERPKGSFSTLEIQRTEQGDSAMYLCASSGSNQPQHFGDGTRLSIL.

This clonotype came up a few times. The CDR3, as DNA: TGTGCCAGCACTCATACAGGGGCCGGGGAGACCCAGTACTTC. It codes for CASTHTGAGETQYF. The V gene is TRBV12-3 or TRBV12-4, the J gene TRBJ2-5; 7 bases agree with TRBD1. The length of the CDR3 is 14 residues. Losses at the gene ends were 7 bases for V and 5 bases for J; bases not matched to a gene: 10.

V gene TRBV6-5 combines with J gene TRBJ2-7; no firm D call. The germline V gene encodes CDR1 MNHEY and CDR2 SVGAGI. Trimming took off 4 bases at V and 2 bases at J, with 9 bases between the two ends. The CDR3 runs 13 residues. The CDR3 here is CASSLSQTYEQYF. CDR3 coding DNA: TGTGCCAGCAGTTTGTCGCAGACCTACGAGCAGTACTTC.

This clonotype was recorded many times. This chain uses TRBV15 with TRBJ2-5; a weak D match, TRBD2 (6 bases). This CDR3 region has 14 residues. Germline CDR1 is LNHNV and CDR2 is YYDKDF (reference sequence). Deletions cut 0 bases from V and 5 bases from J, with 10 bases between. Here the CDR3 reads CATSRDGLAETQYF. CDR3 nucleotides: TGTGCCACCAGCAGAGATGGGCTAGCGGAGACCCAGTACTTC.

The chain uses TRBV4-1 and TRBJ2-5; 11 nucleotides agree with TRBD1. Per the germline V gene, CDR1 is MGHRA and CDR2 is YSYEKL. V lost 6 bases and J lost 5; bases outside the gene matches: 20. The CDR3 loop spans 19 amino acids. As DNA, the CDR3 is TGCGCCAGCAGGGGAAGGGGACAGGGGGAACTCTTCGATTTGGAGACCCAGTACTTC. Encoded protein: CASRGRGQGELFDLETQYF.

This chain connects TRBV7-8 to TRBJ2-7, with a weak D call TRBD2 (5 bases). Trimming took off 0 bases at V and 2 bases at J, with 11 bases between the two ends. The CDR3 contains 15 residues. CDR1 is SGHVS, CDR2 FQNEAQ, per germline. CDR3 nucleotide sequence: TGTGCCAGCAGCTTAGCGAGGGCAAGCCCCTACGAGCAGTACTTC. Translation gives CASSLARASPYEQYF.

The J gene is TRBJ2-7, the V gene TRBV4-1, with D perhaps TRBD1 (6 bases). The CDR3 spans 13 residues. V lost 10 bases and J 5 bases, leaving 18 bases between the germline ends. CDR1 is MGHRA, CDR2 YSYEKL, per germline. The CDR3 DNA follows: TGCGCCACTTCCCTCCCAGGGGCGGACGAGCAGTACTTC. It encodes CATSLPGADEQYF.

This clonotype has a handful of counts. The chain carries TRBV6-4 and TRBJ2-7; 9 bases fit TRBD1. V lost 3 bases to trimming and J lost 4 bases; unmatched junction nucleotides: 4. CDR3 length: 14 amino acids. In germline, CDR1 is MRHNA, CDR2 SNTAGT. CDR3 sequence reads: CASSEQGADYEQYV. In DNA form, the CDR3 reads TGTGCCAGCAGTGAACAGGGGGCAGATTACGAGCAGTACGTC.

On this clonotype itself: This clone may be a read error of a much larger clone one base away. The chain couples TRBV4-1 to TRBJ1-4; D unresolved. Germline V lookup: CDR1 MGHRA, CDR2 YSYEKL. This CDR3 contains 16 residues. As DNA, the CDR3 is TGCGCCAGCAGCCAAGATCAAGGGTCCTGGGGTGAAAAACTGCTTTTT. Translation: CASSQDQGSWGEKLLF.

This clonotype was observed a few times. V is TRBV4-3 and J is TRBJ1-1, with D maybe TRBD1 (5 bases). Germline CDR1 and CDR2: LGHNA and YSLEER. The CDR3 contains 15 residues. V lost 0 bases, J lost 5 bases, and 13 bases lay in between. In DNA form, the CDR3 reads TGCGCCAGCAGCCAAGACCCAGGCTGGGGGACTGAAGCTTTCTTT. It encodes CASSQDPGWGTEAFF.

The sample holds a few counts of this clonotype. The V gene is TRBV7-9, the J gene TRBJ1-6; tentatively, D is TRBD1 (5 bases). V lost 5 bases and J 7 bases, leaving 12 bases between the germline ends. Germline CDR1 SEHNR, CDR2 FQNEAQ (reference sequence). The CDR3 has 14 residues. CDR3 DNA sequence: TGTGCCAGCAGCCCGGGACGGCTGAATTCACCCCTCCACTTT. Its translation is CASSPGRLNSPLHF.

The chain links TRBV6-1 to TRBJ2-7; D remains unclear. V was pared by 5 bases and J by 3 bases, with 2 bases between. CDR1 is MNHNS and CDR2 is SASEGT in the germline V gene. The CDR3 sequence is 10 residues long. DNA for the CDR3: TGTGCCAGCAGTAACTACGAGCAGTACTTC. This translates into CASSNYEQYF.

This clonotype was detected only a few times. The J gene is TRBJ1-1, the V gene TRBV9, with D perhaps TRBD1 (5 bases). The germline V gene encodes CDR1 SGDLS and CDR2 YYNGEE. The CDR3 runs 15 residues. V was trimmed by 0 bases and J by 2 bases, leaving 11 bases between them. CDR3 in amino acids: CASSVEGTGNTEAFF. DNA of the CDR3: TGTGCCAGCAGCGTAGAAGGGACGGGCAACACTGAAGCTTTCTTT.

The chain carries TRBV5-5 and TRBJ2-1; D gene ambiguous. This CDR3 contains 18 residues. V gave up 1 base and J gave up 0 bases, with 17 bases separating them. Germline CDR1 and CDR2: SGHKS and YYEKEE (reference sequence). CDR3 in amino acids: CASSLSQYFQSSYNEQFF. DNA of the CDR3: TGTGCCAGCAGCTTGTCACAGTACTTTCAGAGCTCCTACAATGAGCAGTTCTTC.

The rearrangement joins TRBV6-6 to TRBJ2-7; 9 nucleotides agree with TRBD1. CDR3 size: 14 residues. Trimming cost V 4 bases and J 3 bases; bases outside gene matches: 4. Germline CDR1 and CDR2: MNHNY and SVGAGI (reference sequence). CDR3 region: CASSLTGGYYEQYV. The DNA for the CDR3 is TGTGCCAGCAGTTTGACAGGGGGTTACTACGAGCAGTACGTC.

The chain couples TRBV20-1 to TRBJ2-7; perhaps D is TRBD1 or TRBD2 (5 bases each). The V gene lost 0 bases and the J gene lost 1 base, with 16 bases spanning the gap. The CDR3 extends over 16 amino acids. Germline CDR1 is DFQATT and CDR2 is SNEGSKA (reference sequence). CDR3 residues: CSARDLRGSVSYEQYF. The CDR3 nucleotides are TGCAGTGCTAGAGACCTTCGGGGCAGCGTATCCTACGAGCAGTACTTC.

This clonotype was counted between two and nine times. V usage is TRBV28 and J usage is TRBJ2-5, with TRBD1 matching 10 bases. Germline V CDR1 and CDR2: MDHEN, SYDVKM. The CDR3 runs to 17 residues. J gave up 7 bases and V 5 bases, and 16 bases lay outside the gene matches. In DNA, the CDR3 is TGTGCCAGCAGTCCGACATATGACAGGGGGCGGCTGGGGACCCAGTACTTC. Amino acids: CASSPTYDRGRLGTQYF. The full variable domain, its missing parts supplied by reference TRBV28 and TRBJ2-5, is DVKVTQSSRYLVKRTGEKVFLECVQDMDHENMFWYRQDPGLGLRLIYFSYDVKMKEKGDIPEGYSVSREKKERFSLILESASTNQTSMYLCASSPTYDRGRLGTQYFGPGTRLLVL.

The V gene is TRBV5-4, the J gene TRBJ1-1; no clear D gene. This CDR3 has 13 amino acids. Trimming pared 2 bases from V and 6 bases from J, leaving 11 bases between. Per germline, CDR1 SGHNT and CDR2 YYREEE (reference sequence). CDR3 loop: CASSFGIGAEAFF. DNA of the CDR3: TGTGCCAGCAGCTTCGGGATAGGTGCTGAAGCTTTCTTT. Using reference TRBV5-4 and TRBJ1-1 for the parts outside the CDR3, the full variable domain is ETGVTQSPTHLIKTRGQQVTLRCSSQSGHNTVSWYQQALGQGPQFIFQYYREEENGRGNFPPRFSGLQFPNYSSELNVNALELDDSALYLCASSFGIGAEAFFGQGTRLTVV.

The chain couples TRBV11-2 to TRBJ2-7; D ambiguous. The V and J ends lost 4 bases and 2 bases respectively, with 12 bases between them. Germline V gene sequence: CDR1 SGHAT, CDR2 FQNNGV. The CDR3 runs to 14 residues. CDR3 amino acids: CASSSGPTAYEQYV. The CDR3 nucleotides are TGTGCCAGCAGCTCGGGTCCGACCGCCTACGAGCAGTACGTC.